The next 15 T cell receptor beta chains were all read from a single sample in a study of blood T cell repertoires in COVID-19. Generated by immunoSEQ multiplex PCR, the TCRdb table keeps only in-frame clones and is missing some. The table lists some 170,000 clones, over 80% of them singletons. Specimen: peripheral blood. These receptors were taken from a woman aged 50 to 60 with acute or convalescent COVID-19.

Only one count was recorded for this clone. The rearrangement joins TRBV5-1 to TRBJ1-6; 9 positions match TRBD1. Germline V gene lookup returns CDR1 SGHRS and CDR2 YFSETQ. This CDR3 comprises 15 residues. J lost 9 bases, V lost 1 base, and 5 bases had no gene match. The CDR3 nucleotides read TGCGCCAGCAGCTTGACAGGGGGCGGCGGTTCACCCCTCCACTTT. It encodes CASSLTGGGGSPLHF.

CDR3 coding DNA: TGTGCCAGCAGCGCCACATGGGAGGACACTGAAGCTTTCTTT. It yields the protein CASSATWEDTEAFF. The chain is built from TRBV7-8 and TRBJ1-1, with D uncertain. Germline V gene sequence: CDR1 SGHVS, CDR2 FQNEAQ. This CDR3 is built from 14 residues. The germline V and J ends were trimmed by 5 bases and 3 bases, with 13 bases remaining between them.

This chain links TRBV18 with TRBJ2-7; unclear D gene. The CDR3 sequence is 13 residues long. Germline lookup yields CDR1 KGHSH and CDR2 LQKENI. V lost 3 bases, J lost 6 bases, and 12 bases lay in between. CDR3 in DNA: TGTGCCAGCTCACCGACCCCCTCGGGCGAGCAGTACTTC. Translated, it gives CASSPTPSGEQYF. Based on the CDR3 plus reference TRBV18 and TRBJ2-7, the full variable domain is NAGVMQNPRHLVRRRGQEARLRCSPMKGHSHVYWYRQLPEEGLKFMVYLQKENIIDESGMPKERFSAEFPKEGPSILRIQQVVRGDSAAYFCASSPTPSGEQYFGPGTRLTVT.

This clone has only one observation. This rearrangement joins TRBV6-2 or TRBV6-3 to TRBJ1-3, with 12 bases that match TRBD1. Germline V CDR1 and CDR2: MNHEY, SVGEGT. The V gene end was trimmed by 4 bases and the J gene end by 4 bases; junction bases not matched to a gene: 5. This CDR3 spans 16 amino acids. CDR3 sequence reads: CASSSPGQGAGNTIYF. DNA for the CDR3: TGTGCCAGCAGTTCTCCGGGACAGGGGGCCGGAAACACCATATATTTT.

The V and J genes are TRBV13 and TRBJ2-2, with a tentative D call TRBD2 (5 bases). V lost 2 bases, J lost 1 base, and 11 bases lay in between. CDR1 is PRHDT and CDR2 is FYEKMQ in the germline V gene (reference sequence). CDR3 length: 16 residues. The CDR3 nucleotides read TGTGCCAGCAGCTTACTAGAGGGAATGAACACCGGGGAGCTGTTTTTT. Protein: CASSLLEGMNTGELFF.

The rearrangement links TRBV30 to TRBJ1-5; D gene uncertain. The V gene lost 0 bases and the J gene lost 4 bases, with 7 bases spanning the gap. The CDR3 has 13 residues. Germline-derived CDR1 and CDR2 are GTSNPN and SVGIG (reference sequence). Here the CDR3 reads CAWSVRENQPQHF. The CDR3 DNA follows: TGTGCCTGGAGTGTACGGGAGAATCAGCCCCAGCATTTT.

V gene TRBV10-1 combines with J gene TRBJ1-1; TRBD1 matches 7 bases. The germline CDR1 and CDR2 sequences are WNHNN and SYGVQD (reference sequence). The CDR3 runs 14 residues. The V segment lost 4 bases and the J segment 4 bases; nucleotides outside the gene matches: 6. CDR3 in amino acids: CASSGQGSFTEAFF. Written as DNA, the CDR3 is TGCGCCAGCAGTGGACAGGGCTCGTTCACTGAAGCTTTCTTT.

The chain joins TRBV6-1 to TRBJ1-5, with D perhaps matching TRBD1 (6 bases). V gave up 4 bases and J gave up 4 bases, with 17 bases separating them. In germline, CDR1 is MNHNS, CDR2 SASEGT. The CDR3 loop spans 16 amino acids. CDR3 nucleotide sequence: TGTGCCAGCAGTGTTGGCAGGGGTTCTGAAAATCAGCCCCAGCATTTT. Amino acids: CASSVGRGSENQPQHF.

The chain combines TRBV11-3 with TRBJ2-2, with TRBD2 matching 13 bases. Trimming took 5 bases from V and 8 from J; bases not matched to a gene: 5. The CDR3 runs to 15 residues. Germline loops: CDR1 SGHNT, CDR2 YENEEA. CDR3: CASSPGLAGAGELFF. In DNA, the CDR3 is TGTGCCAGCAGCCCTGGACTAGCGGGAGCTGGGGAGCTGTTTTTT. Based on the CDR3 plus reference TRBV11-3 and TRBJ2-2, the full variable domain is EAGVVQSPRYKIIEKKQPVAFWCNPISGHNTLYWYLQNLGQGPELLIRYENEEAVDDSQLPKDRFSAERLKGVDSTLKIQPAELGDSAVYLCASSPGLAGAGELFFGEGSRLTVL.

V gene TRBV7-2 combines with J gene TRBJ2-7, with D possibly being TRBD2 (6 bases). This CDR3 contains 14 residues. CDR1 and CDR2 (germline): SGHTA, FQGNSA. V lost 1 base and J 0 bases, leaving 7 bases between the germline ends. The DNA of the CDR3 is TGTGCCAGCAGCTTAGTCGGGAGCTCCTACGAGCAGTACTTC. This sequence encodes CASSLVGSSYEQYF.

The table lists this clone with a count of one. The chain links TRBV4-2 to TRBJ1-2, with D hard to call. Between the trimmed V and J ends, which lost 0 bases and 1 base, there was a span of 15 bases. This CDR3 contains 17 residues. Germline CDR1 reads LGHNA; CDR2 reads YNFKEQ. The CDR3 region is CASSQDRSNRFNYGYTF. CDR3 DNA: TGTGCCAGCAGCCAAGATCGAAGTAACAGATTTAACTATGGCTACACCTTC.

The DNA for the CDR3 is TGCAGCGTCATGGGACAGGGGGCTTGGGGCTACACCTTC. This codes for CSVMGQGAWGYTF. The chain couples TRBV29-1 to TRBJ1-2, with TRBD1 identical over 12 bases. The CDR3 is 13 amino acids. CDR1 and CDR2 from the germline V gene are SQVTM and ANQGSEA. V lost 6 bases to trimming and J lost 8 bases; unmatched junction nucleotides: 7.

The rearrangement links TRBV29-1 to TRBJ2-7, with D hard to call. The germline CDR1 and CDR2 sequences are SQVTM and ANQGSEA. With 2 bases removed from V and 4 bases from J, the gap between germline ends came to 12 bases. The CDR3 totals 13 residues. CDR3 DNA sequence: TGCAGCGTTGAAATGGGTAGGCGGTACGAGCAGTACTTC. It is translated as CSVEMGRRYEQYF.

V usage is TRBV4-3 and J usage is TRBJ2-7, with 11 positions matching TRBD2. V was clipped by 2 bases and J by 1 base; unmatched bases: 1. Germline CDR1 and CDR2: LGHNA and YSLEER. CDR3 size: 15 residues. The CDR3 is CASSQRLAGSYEQYF. The DNA for the CDR3 is TGCGCCAGCAGCCAACGACTAGCGGGGTCCTACGAGCAGTACTTC.

V and J are TRBV12-3 or TRBV12-4 and TRBJ1-2; TRBD1 might be the D (5 bases). The CDR3 runs to 11 residues. V was shortened by 5 bases and J by 8 bases, with 9 bases between the two germline ends. The CDR3 protein is CASSQRQGYTF. The CDR3, as DNA: TGTGCCAGCAGTCAGAGACAGGGCTACACCTTC.